These 18 T cell receptor beta chains came from one sample sequenced in a study of T cell repertoires in cytomegalovirus infection. These TCRs' antigens remain unknown. MiXCR was run by TCRdb on the reads, yielding one entry per CDR3 protein. The sample carries approximately 70,000 distinct CDR3 sequences, under 25% recorded once. Sequenced: PBMCs, sequenced either directly or after in vitro stimulation (not recorded which). The receptor set was obtained from a human donor in good health (CMV status not recorded). Some clones in this sample may be carry-over from other donors' samples.

The chain recombines TRBV7-2 with TRBJ1-2; unclear D gene. Trimming removed 3 bases from V and 3 bases from J, with 5 bases in between. CDR1 is SGHTA, CDR2 FQGNSA, per germline. There are 12 residues in the CDR3. DNA of the CDR3: TGTGCCAGCAGCTTCGACTACTATGGCTACACCTTC. It specifies CASSFDYYGYTF.

The CDR3 bases are TGTGCCAGCAAATCTATACAGACAACTAATGAAAAACTGTTTTTT. It is translated as CASKSIQTTNEKLFF. The chain combines TRBV6-4 with TRBJ1-4; D remains unclear. Germline CDR1 reads MRHNA; CDR2 reads SNTAGT. V lost 7 bases to trimming and J lost 0 bases, with 12 bases between them. The CDR3 spans 15 residues.

V usage is TRBV5-8 and J usage is TRBJ2-2; D is unresolved. The germline V gene encodes CDR1 SGHTS and CDR2 YDEGEE. V gave up 3 bases and J gave up 6 bases, with 6 bases separating them. The CDR3 runs 12 residues. The CDR3 here is CASSSPAGELFF. CDR3 DNA sequence: TGTGCCAGCAGCTCTCCGGCCGGGGAGCTGTTTTTT.

The table lists this clonotype with a few counts. This chain joins TRBV6-6 and TRBJ1-1; D remains ambiguous. CDR1 is MNHNY, CDR2 SVGAGI, per germline (reference sequence). The CDR3 extends over 14 amino acids. V was trimmed by 2 bases and J by 1 base, leaving 8 bases between them. The CDR3 region has the DNA TGTGCCAGCAGTTACGGGTCTTCGAACACTGAAGCTTTCTTT. Encoded protein: CASSYGSSNTEAFF.

This clonotype was seen only once. The chain couples TRBV25-1 to TRBJ1-3, with unresolved D. V was trimmed by 6 bases and J by 4 bases, leaving 1 base between them. Per the germline V gene, CDR1 is MGHDK and CDR2 is SYGVNS. This CDR3 contains 10 residues. The chain's CDR3 is CASRGNTIYF. The DNA for the CDR3 is TGTGCCAGCAGGGGAAACACCATATATTTT.

The chain combines TRBV24-1 with TRBJ2-1; D perhaps matches TRBD2 (5 bases). Germline V gives CDR1 KGHDR, CDR2 SFDVKD. Trimming removed 4 bases at V and 2 bases at J, with 17 bases between. CDR3 size: 17 residues. CDR3 amino acids: CATSDPMDSTPYNEQFF. The CDR3 region has the DNA TGTGCCACCAGTGACCCCATGGACTCGACCCCCTACAATGAGCAGTTCTTC.

The genes are TRBV7-2 and TRBJ1-2; maybe TRBD1 (6 bases). The CDR3 extends over 15 amino acids. Germline CDR1 and CDR2: SGHTA and FQGNSA. CDR3 coding DNA: TGTTCCATAGGAAGGGGGGAAAGATATAACTATGGCTACACCTTC. Residues: CSIGRGERYNYGYTF. Drawing the rest from reference TRBV7-2 and TRBJ1-2, the complete variable domain is GAGVSQSPSNKVTEKGKDVELRCDPISGHTALYWYRQSLGQGLEFLIYFQGNSAPDKSGLPSDRFSAERTGGSVSTLTIQRTQQEDSAVYLCSIGRGERYNYGYTFGSGTRLTVV.

This clonotype was seen only a few times. V and J are TRBV7-2 and TRBJ2-2; D not certain. CDR3 length: 14 amino acids. The V gene lost 1 base and the J gene lost 4 bases, with 7 bases spanning the gap. Looked up from germline, CDR1 is SGHTA and CDR2 is FQGNSA. The DNA of the CDR3 is TGTGCCAGCAGCTTAGGGCCACTCACCGGGGAGCTGTTTTTT. The encoded protein is CASSLGPLTGELFF.

The table lists this clonotype with many counts. This chain uses TRBV7-8 with TRBJ1-1; TRBD1 is a possible D gene (5 bases). The germline V and J ends were trimmed by 2 bases and 5 bases, with 15 bases remaining between them. The CDR3 spans 15 residues. Germline V gene lookup returns CDR1 SGHVS and CDR2 FQNEAQ. CDR3 protein: CASSLSAGSGTEAFF. The CDR3 DNA follows: TGTGCCAGCAGCTTATCTGCAGGGTCGGGTACTGAAGCTTTCTTT.

The sample holds many counts of this clonotype. The rearrangement joins TRBV7-2 to TRBJ2-7, with 9 bases that match TRBD2. The germline V gene has CDR1 SGHTA and CDR2 FQGNSA. With V trimmed by 3 bases and J by 0 bases, 3 bases remained unmatched. CDR3 length: 15 residues. The CDR3 DNA reads TGTGCCAGCAGCTTCCTAGCGGGAAACTCCTACGAGCAGTACTTC. Translating gives CASSFLAGNSYEQYF. The whole variable domain, remainder taken from reference TRBV7-2 and TRBJ2-7, is GAGVSQSPSNKVTEKGKDVELRCDPISGHTALYWYRQSLGQGLEFLIYFQGNSAPDKSGLPSDRFSAERTGGSVSTLTIQRTQQEDSAVYLCASSFLAGNSYEQYFGPGTRLTVT.

The V gene is TRBV18, the J gene TRBJ2-7; TRBD2 matches at 9 bases. V lost 4 bases to trimming and J lost 4 bases; unmatched junction nucleotides: 5. This CDR3 contains 14 residues. CDR1 is KGHSH, CDR2 LQKENI, per germline. In DNA form, the CDR3 reads TGTGCCAGCTCACTCAGCGGGAGGTTGTACGAGCAGTACTTC. This encodes CASSLSGRLYEQYF.

V is TRBV7-2 and J is TRBJ2-5; D is possibly TRBD1 or TRBD2 (6 bases each). The germline V gene has CDR1 SGHTA and CDR2 FQGNSA. CDR3 length: 15 residues. V lost 1 base and J 2 bases, leaving 11 bases between the germline ends. CDR3 nucleotide sequence: TGTGCCAGCAGCTTAGTGGGGGGCATACAAGAGACCCAGTACTTC. Translation: CASSLVGGIQETQYF.

The rearrangement uses TRBV7-2 and TRBJ1-6; D is unclear. Germline CDR1 and CDR2: SGHTA and FQGNSA. The CDR3 spans 19 residues. V lost 0 bases to trimming and J lost 3 bases, with 18 bases between them. Here the CDR3 reads CASSLAGFGRRFYNSPLHF. The DNA for the CDR3 is TGTGCCAGCAGCTTAGCGGGTTTTGGACGGAGGTTCTATAATTCACCCCTCCACTTT.

This clonotype has a handful of counts. The chain couples TRBV7-6 to TRBJ1-1; TRBD1 matches at 8 bases. V trimming: 5 bases; J trimming: 0 bases; junction bases outside the gene matches: 8. This CDR3 has 16 residues. Germline values: CDR1 SGHVS, CDR2 FNYEAQ. CDR3 sequence reads: CASSQAAGGLNTEAFF. The CDR3, as DNA: TGTGCCAGCAGCCAGGCGGCAGGGGGCTTGAACACTGAAGCTTTCTTT.

This clonotype was seen more than once but under ten times. V and J are TRBV4-3 and TRBJ2-5; 10 nucleotides line up with TRBD2. The germline CDR1 and CDR2 sequences are LGHNA and YSLEER. After removal of 2 bases from V and 4 bases from J, the junction contained 4 bases not matched to a gene. This CDR3 is 15 amino acids long. The CDR3 bases are TGCGCCAGCAGCCAACTAGCGGGAGTCGGAGAGACCCAGTACTTC. Translation: CASSQLAGVGETQYF.

The sample holds a few counts of this clonotype. This chain links TRBV18 with TRBJ2-7; possible D gene TRBD1, 6 bases. The CDR3 extends over 13 amino acids. Trimming cost V 6 bases and J 4 bases, with 13 bases left between them. Germline assignment: CDR1 KGHSH and CDR2 LQKENI. The CDR3 region has the DNA TGTGCCAGCTCGGGACCAGGGGAGTACGAGCAGTACTTC. Amino acids: CASSGPGEYEQYF.

The table lists this clonotype with a few counts. The chain employs TRBV7-9 and TRBJ2-7; D is unresolved. Trimming left V 2 bases short and J 2 bases short, with 7 bases between. CDR3 length equals 13 residues. Germline V CDR1 and CDR2: SEHNR, FQNEAQ (reference sequence). DNA for the CDR3: TGTGCCAGCAGCTTAAGTGATCCCTACGAGCAGTACTTC. Translated: CASSLSDPYEQYF.

The chain links TRBV7-9 to TRBJ2-5; D not certain. CDR1 and CDR2 from the germline V gene are SEHNR and FQNEAQ (reference sequence). CDR3 length equals 12 residues. V was trimmed by 9 bases and J by 4 bases, leaving 12 bases between them. CDR3 sequence (DNA): TGTGCCAGTCGTGGCACCGTAGAGACCCAGTACTTC. This gives the protein CASRGTVETQYF.